This section outlines one T cell receptor (beta chain) sequence together with its context. Its antigen remains unidentified. cDNA libraries of TCR beta carried unique molecular identifiers. Each batch of 1 to 10 million T cells produced roughly 0.5 million cDNA molecules. TCRdb re-called the PCR reads with MiXCR, one entry per CDR3 protein. The top ten hold approximately 4.4% of the sample, which has roughly 870,000 distinct CDR3 sequences, roughly 58% seen once. Germline CDR1 and CDR2: SQVTM and ANQGSEA. With 4 bases clipped from V and 6 bases from J, the junction kept 6 bases outside the gene matches. The CDR3 spans 15 residues. The record originates from a study of post-analysis software for immune sequencing data. Findings and caveats of the study: Comparison with controls showed significantly lower normalized Chao1 diversity in multiple sclerosis patients. Four to six TRBV segments were significantly more frequent in patients than in controls. TRBV5-6, TRBV5-1 and TRBV20-1 were among these segments.

The sample comprised blood. The V gene is TRBV29-1, the J gene TRBJ2-1; TRBD2 aligns across 13 bases. The TCR was taken from a girl between 10 and 17 years old with multiple sclerosis. The CDR3: CSVGYWTSGSNEQFF. The CDR3 DNA reads TGCAGCGTTGGTTACTGGACTAGCGGGAGCAATGAGCAGTTCTTC.